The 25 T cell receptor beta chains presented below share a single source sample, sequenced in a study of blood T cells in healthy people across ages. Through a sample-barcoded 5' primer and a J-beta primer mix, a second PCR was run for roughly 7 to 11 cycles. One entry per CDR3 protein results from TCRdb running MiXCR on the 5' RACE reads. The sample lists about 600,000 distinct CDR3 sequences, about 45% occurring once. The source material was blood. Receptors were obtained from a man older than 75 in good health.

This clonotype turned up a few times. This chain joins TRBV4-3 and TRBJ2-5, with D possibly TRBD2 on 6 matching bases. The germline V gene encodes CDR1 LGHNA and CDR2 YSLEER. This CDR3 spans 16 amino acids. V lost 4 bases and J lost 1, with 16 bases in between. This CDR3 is CASSLSRAGLQETQYF. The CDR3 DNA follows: TGCGCCAGCAGCCTGTCCCGTGCGGGACTCCAAGAGACCCAGTACTTC.

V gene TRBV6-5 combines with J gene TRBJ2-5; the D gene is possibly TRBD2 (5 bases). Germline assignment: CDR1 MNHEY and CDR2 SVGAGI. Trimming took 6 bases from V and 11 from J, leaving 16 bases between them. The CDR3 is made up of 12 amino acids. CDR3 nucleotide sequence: TGTGCCAGCAGCAATACTAGTCATAGGCAGTACTTC. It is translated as CASSNTSHRQYF.

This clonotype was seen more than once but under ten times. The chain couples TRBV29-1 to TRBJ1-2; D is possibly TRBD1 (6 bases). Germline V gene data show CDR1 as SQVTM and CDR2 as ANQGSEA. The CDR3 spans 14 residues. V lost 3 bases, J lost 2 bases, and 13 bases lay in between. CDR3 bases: TGCAGCGTTGACGGGGGCGGGGAGAACTATGGCTACACCTTC. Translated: CSVDGGGENYGYTF. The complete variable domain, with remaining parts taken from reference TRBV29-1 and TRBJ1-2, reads SAVISQKPSRDICQRGTSLTIQCQVDSQVTMMFWYRQQPGQSLTLIATANQGSEATYESGFVIDKFPISRPNLTFSTLTVSNMSPEDSSIYLCSVDGGGENYGYTFGSGTRLTVV.

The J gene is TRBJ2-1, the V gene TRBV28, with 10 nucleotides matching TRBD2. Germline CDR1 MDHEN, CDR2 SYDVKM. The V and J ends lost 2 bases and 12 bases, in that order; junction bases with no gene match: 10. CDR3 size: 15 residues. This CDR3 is CASSLGGLAAYRQFF. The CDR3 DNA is TGTGCCAGCAGTTTAGGAGGACTAGCGGCATACAGGCAGTTCTTC.

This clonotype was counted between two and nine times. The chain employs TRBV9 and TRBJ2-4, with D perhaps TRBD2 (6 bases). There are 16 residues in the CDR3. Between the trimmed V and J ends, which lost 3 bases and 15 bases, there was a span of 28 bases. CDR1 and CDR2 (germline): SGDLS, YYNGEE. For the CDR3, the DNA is TGTGCCAGCAGCGCTCCTCTGGGGACTTTTCCTAATGAGCGGTACTTC. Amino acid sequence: CASSAPLGTFPNERYF. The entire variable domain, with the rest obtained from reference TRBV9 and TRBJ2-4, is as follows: DSGVTQTPKHLITATGQRVTLRCSPRSGDLSVYWYQQSLDQGLQFLIQYYNGEERAKGNILERFSAQQFPDLHSELNLSSLELGDSALYFCASSAPLGTFPNERYFGAGTRLSVL.

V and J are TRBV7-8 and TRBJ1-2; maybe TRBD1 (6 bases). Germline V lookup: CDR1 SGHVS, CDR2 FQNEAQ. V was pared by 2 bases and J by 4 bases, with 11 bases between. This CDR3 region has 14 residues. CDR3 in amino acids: CASSLQGQPYGYTF. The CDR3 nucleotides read TGTGCCAGCAGCTTACAGGGGCAACCCTATGGCTACACCTTC.

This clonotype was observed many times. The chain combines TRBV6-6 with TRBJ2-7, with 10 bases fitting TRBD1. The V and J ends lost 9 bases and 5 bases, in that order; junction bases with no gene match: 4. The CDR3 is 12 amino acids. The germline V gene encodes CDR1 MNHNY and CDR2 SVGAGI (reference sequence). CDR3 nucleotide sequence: TGTGCCAGTGCCGGGACAGGGGACGAGCAGTACTTC. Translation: CASAGTGDEQYF.

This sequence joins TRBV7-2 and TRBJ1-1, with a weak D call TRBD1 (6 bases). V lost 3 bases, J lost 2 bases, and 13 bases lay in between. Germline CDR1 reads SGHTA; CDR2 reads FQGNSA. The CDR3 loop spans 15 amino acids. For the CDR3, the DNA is TGTGCCAGCAGCTTTAGCGAGGACAGAAACACTGAAGCTTTCTTT. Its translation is CASSFSEDRNTEAFF. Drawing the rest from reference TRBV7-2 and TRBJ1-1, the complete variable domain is GAGVSQSPSNKVTEKGKDVELRCDPISGHTALYWYRQSLGQGLEFLIYFQGNSAPDKSGLPSDRFSAERTGGSVSTLTIQRTQQEDSAVYLCASSFSEDRNTEAFFGQGTRLTVV.

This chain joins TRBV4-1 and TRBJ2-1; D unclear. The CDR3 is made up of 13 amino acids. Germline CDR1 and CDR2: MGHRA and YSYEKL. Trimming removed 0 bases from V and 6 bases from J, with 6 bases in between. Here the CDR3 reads CASSQESANEQFF. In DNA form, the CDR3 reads TGCGCCAGCAGCCAAGAATCTGCCAATGAGCAGTTCTTC.

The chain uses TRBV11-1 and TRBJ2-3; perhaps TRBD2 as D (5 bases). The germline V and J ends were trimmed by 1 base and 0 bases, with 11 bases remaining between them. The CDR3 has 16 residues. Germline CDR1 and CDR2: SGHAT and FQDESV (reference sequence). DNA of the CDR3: TGTGCCAGCAGCTTAGACAGCGGTCGAAGCACAGATACGCAGTATTTT. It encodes CASSLDSGRSTDTQYF.

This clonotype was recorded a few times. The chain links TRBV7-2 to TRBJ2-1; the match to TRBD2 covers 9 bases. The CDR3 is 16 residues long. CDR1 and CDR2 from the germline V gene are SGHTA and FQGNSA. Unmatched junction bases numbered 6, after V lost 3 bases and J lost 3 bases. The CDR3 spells CASSFLSGGHYNEQFF. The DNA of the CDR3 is TGTGCCAGCAGCTTCCTTAGCGGGGGACACTACAATGAGCAGTTCTTC.

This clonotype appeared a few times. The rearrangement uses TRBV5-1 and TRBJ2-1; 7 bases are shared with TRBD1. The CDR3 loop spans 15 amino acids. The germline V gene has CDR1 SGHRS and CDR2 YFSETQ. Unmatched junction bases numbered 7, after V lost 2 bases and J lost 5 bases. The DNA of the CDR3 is TGCGCCAGCAGCTTTCCGGGACAGTATAACAATGAGCAGTTCTTC. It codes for CASSFPGQYNNEQFF.

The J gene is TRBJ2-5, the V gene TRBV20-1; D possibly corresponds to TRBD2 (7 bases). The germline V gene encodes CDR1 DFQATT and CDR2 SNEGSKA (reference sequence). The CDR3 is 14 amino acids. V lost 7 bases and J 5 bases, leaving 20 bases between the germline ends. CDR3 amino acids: CSVRVPGGKETQYF. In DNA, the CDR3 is TGCAGTGTGCGGGTCCCGGGGGGCAAGGAGACCCAGTACTTC.

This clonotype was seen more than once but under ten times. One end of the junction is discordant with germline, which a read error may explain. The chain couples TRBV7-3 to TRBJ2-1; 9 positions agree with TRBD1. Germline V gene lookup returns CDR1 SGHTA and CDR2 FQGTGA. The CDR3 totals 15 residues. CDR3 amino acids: CACSLGTGMGNEQFF. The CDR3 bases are TGTGCCTGCAGCCTCGGGACAGGGATGGGCAATGAGCAGTTCTTC. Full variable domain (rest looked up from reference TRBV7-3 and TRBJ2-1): GAGVSQTPSNKVTEKGKYVELRCDPISGHTALYWYRQSLGQGPEFLIYFQGTGAADDSGLPNDRFFAVRPEGSVSTLKIQRTERGDSAVYLCACSLGTGMGNEQFFGPGTRLTVL.

In DNA form, the CDR3 reads TGCGCCAGCAGCCAGGGCTGGGGGGAGCTGTTTTTT. Translating it yields CASSQGWGELFF. The V and J genes are TRBV4-3 and TRBJ2-2; D is uncertain. Trimming shortened V by 3 bases and J by 8 bases, and 7 bases separated the two germline ends. There are 12 residues in the CDR3. Germline CDR1 is LGHNA and CDR2 is YSLEER.

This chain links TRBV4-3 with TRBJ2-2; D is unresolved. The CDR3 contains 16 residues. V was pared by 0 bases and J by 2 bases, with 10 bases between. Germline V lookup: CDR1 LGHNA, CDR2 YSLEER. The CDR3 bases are TGCGCCAGCAGCCAAGAATGGCAGGCTAACACCGGGGAGCTGTTTTTT. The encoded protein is CASSQEWQANTGELFF.

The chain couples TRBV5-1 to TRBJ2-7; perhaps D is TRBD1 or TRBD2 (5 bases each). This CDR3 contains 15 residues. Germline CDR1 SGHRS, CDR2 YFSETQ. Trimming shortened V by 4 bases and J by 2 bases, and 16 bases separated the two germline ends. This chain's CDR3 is CASSADGTAAYEQYF. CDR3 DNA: TGCGCCAGCAGCGCCGACGGGACGGCTGCCTACGAGCAGTACTTC.

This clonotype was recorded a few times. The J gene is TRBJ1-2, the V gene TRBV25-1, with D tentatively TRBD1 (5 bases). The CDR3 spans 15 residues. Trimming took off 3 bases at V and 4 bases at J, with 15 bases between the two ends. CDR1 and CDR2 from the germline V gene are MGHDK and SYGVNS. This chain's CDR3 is CASSEGGFGAYGYTF. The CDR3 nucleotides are TGTGCCAGCAGTGAGGGGGGGTTCGGAGCCTATGGCTACACCTTC.

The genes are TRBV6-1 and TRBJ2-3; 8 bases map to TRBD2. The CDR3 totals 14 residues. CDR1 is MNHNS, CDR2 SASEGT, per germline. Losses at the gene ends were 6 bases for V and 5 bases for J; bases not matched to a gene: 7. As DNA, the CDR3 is TGTGCCAGCAGCCCCGGACTAGCAATAGATACGCAGTATTTT. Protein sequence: CASSPGLAIDTQYF.

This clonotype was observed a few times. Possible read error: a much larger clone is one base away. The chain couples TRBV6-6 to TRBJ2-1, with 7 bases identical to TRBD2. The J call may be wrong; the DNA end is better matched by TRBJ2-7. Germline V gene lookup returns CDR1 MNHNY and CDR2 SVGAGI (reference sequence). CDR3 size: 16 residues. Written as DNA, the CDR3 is TGTGCCAGCATATCGGGGAGCGGGGCCTCCTACAATGAGCAGTACTTC. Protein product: CASISGSGASYNEQYF.

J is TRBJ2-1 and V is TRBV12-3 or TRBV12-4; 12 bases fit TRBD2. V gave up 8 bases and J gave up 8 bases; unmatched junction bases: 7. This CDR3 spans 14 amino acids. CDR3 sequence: CASGPSGGADEQFF. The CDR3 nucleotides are TGTGCCAGCGGCCCTAGCGGGGGGGCCGATGAGCAGTTCTTC.

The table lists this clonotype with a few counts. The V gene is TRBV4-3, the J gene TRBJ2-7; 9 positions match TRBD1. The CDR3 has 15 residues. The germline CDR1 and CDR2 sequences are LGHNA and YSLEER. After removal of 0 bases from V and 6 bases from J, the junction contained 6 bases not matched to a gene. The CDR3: CASSQENRGRFEQYF. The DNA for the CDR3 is TGCGCCAGCAGCCAAGAGAACAGGGGGCGCTTCGAGCAGTACTTC.

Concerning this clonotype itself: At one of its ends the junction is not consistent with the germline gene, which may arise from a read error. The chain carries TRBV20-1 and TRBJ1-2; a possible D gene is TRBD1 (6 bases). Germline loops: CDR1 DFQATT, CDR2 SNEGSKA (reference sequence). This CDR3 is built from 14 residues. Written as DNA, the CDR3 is TGCAGTGCTAGGAAGGGACACACTAACTATAGCTACACCTTC. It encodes CSARKGHTNYSYTF.

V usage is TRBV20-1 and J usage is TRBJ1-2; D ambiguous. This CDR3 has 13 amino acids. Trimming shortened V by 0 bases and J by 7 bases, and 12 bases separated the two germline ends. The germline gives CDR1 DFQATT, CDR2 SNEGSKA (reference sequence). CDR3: CSARDRSPLGYTF. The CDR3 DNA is TGCAGTGCTAGAGATAGGAGCCCCCTTGGCTACACCTTC.

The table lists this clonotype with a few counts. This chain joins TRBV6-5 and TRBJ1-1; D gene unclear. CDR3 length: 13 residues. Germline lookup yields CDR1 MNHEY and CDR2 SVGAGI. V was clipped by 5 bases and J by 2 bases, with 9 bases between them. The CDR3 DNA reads TGTGCCAGCAGTGCCCTGATTAACACTGAAGCTTTCTTT. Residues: CASSALINTEAFF.